Listed below are T cell receptor beta chains from one sample, sequenced in a study of shared clonotypes between healthy human individuals. Data came from immunoSEQ multiplex PCR; TCRdb stores just in-frame clones and leaves some out. The sample contains a few million clones, about 92% of which appear only once. The sample was naive CD4+ T cells from PBMCs. The source is a man aged 18-30 years in good health. Some clones in this sample may be carry-over from other donors' samples. CDR3s include the opening cysteine and the closing phenylalanine or tryptophan. Each record gives: CDR3 protein, CDR3 DNA, J gene, D gene, V gene, clone size. The D gene is left open where the match is weak. Clone size is stated in some rows and not others, as once, few, many or a class when expanded.

CASSYADRVNQPQHF TGTGCCAGCAGTTACGCTGACAGGGTTAATCAGCCCCAGCATTTT TRBJ1-5 TRBD1 TRBV6-5 -
CASSLRDRGTGELFF TGTGCCAGCAGTCTCCGGGACAGGGGCACCGGGGAGCTGTTTTTT TRBJ2-2 TRBD1 TRBV6-1 -
CASSPGLAGGEDEQFF TGTGCCAGCAGCCCGGGACTAGCGGGAGGAGAAGATGAGCAGTTCTTC TRBJ2-1 TRBD2 TRBV11-3 -
CASSYDSGSSYNEQFF TGTGCCAGCAGTTACGATAGCGGGAGCTCCTACAATGAGCAGTTCTTC TRBJ2-1 TRBD2 TRBV2 -
CASSLSGVDRVYNEQFF TGTGCCAGCAGCTTGTCCGGGGTGGACAGAGTCTACAATGAGCAGTTCTTC TRBJ2-1 - TRBV5-5 -
CASSLGSTTSYEQYF TGTGCCAGCAGCTTGGGGTCGACAACGTCCTACGAGCAGTACTTC TRBJ2-7 - TRBV5-4 -
CASSQGQGPYEQYF TGTGCCAGCAGCCAGGGACAGGGCCCCTACGAGCAGTACTTC TRBJ2-7 TRBD1 TRBV7-9 -
CASSLPQTGPIYEQYF TGCGCCAGCAGCCTCCCCCAGACAGGGCCAATTTACGAGCAGTACTTC TRBJ2-7 TRBD1 TRBV5-1 -
CASSEEWWSIQYF TGTGCCAGCAGTGAAGAGTGGTGGAGCATTCAGTACTTC TRBJ2-4 - TRBV6-1 -
CASAPSGGETQYF TGTGCTAGTGCCCCGTCGGGGGGGGAGACCCAGTACTTC TRBJ2-5 TRBD2 TRBV12-5 -
CASSLVAGRLNTEAFF TGCGCCAGCAGCTTGGTGGCAGGGCGTTTAAACACTGAAGCTTTCTTT TRBJ1-1 - TRBV5-1 -
CASSESRAGANVLTF TGTGCCAGCAGTGAATCCCGGGCTGGGGCCAACGTCCTGACTTTC TRBJ2-6 - TRBV6-1 -
CSVLTSVNTGELFF TGCAGCGTTTTGACTTCTGTGAACACCGGGGAGCTGTTTTTT TRBJ2-2 - TRBV29-1 once
CASSGQGWTEAFF TGTGCCAGCAGTGGCCAGGGGTGGACTGAAGCTTTCTTT TRBJ1-1 - TRBV25-1 few
CASSSVSGTTYEQYF TGTGCCAGTAGTAGCGTGTCCGGGACCACCTACGAGCAGTACTTC TRBJ2-7 - TRBV19 -
CASSVGLTSVGYTF TGTGCCAGCAGCGTAGGGCTGACCTCTGTCGGCTACACCTTC TRBJ1-2 - TRBV9 -
CASSEAGLQPQHF TGTGCCAGCAGTGAAGCAGGGCTTCAGCCCCAGCATTTT TRBJ1-5 - TRBV6-1 -
CASSHSGENTEAFF TGTGCCAGCAGCCACTCGGGAGAGAACACTGAAGCTTTCTTT TRBJ1-1 - TRBV5-5 few
CASNPQGSLSYEQYF TGTGCCAGCAATCCCCAGGGGAGTCTATCCTACGAGCAGTACTTC TRBJ2-7 - TRBV6-6 -
CAISETGPLGYGYTF TGTGCCATCAGTGAGACGGGGCCTCTAGGCTATGGCTACACCTTC TRBJ1-2 - TRBV10-3 -
CASSRTGSYYEQYF TGTGCCAGCAGCCGGACAGGGAGTTACTACGAGCAGTACTTC TRBJ2-7 TRBD1 TRBV14 once
CASSLQSGNTIYF TGTGCCAGTAGTCTCCAATCTGGAAACACCATATATTTT TRBJ1-3 - TRBV19 -
CASSQRREAYEQYF TGTGCCAGCAGCCAAAGACGGGAGGCCTACGAGCAGTACTTC TRBJ2-7 TRBD2 TRBV7-2 -
CASSPRTSGSEQFF TGTGCCAGCAGCCCTCGGACTAGCGGGAGTGAGCAGTTCTTC TRBJ2-1 TRBD2 TRBV11-2 -
CASSHGLAGFGEQFF TGCGCCAGCAGCCACGGACTAGCGGGATTTGGTGAGCAGTTCTTC TRBJ2-1 TRBD2 TRBV5-1 -
CASSPRDRSSYEQYF TGTGCCAGCTCCCCCCGGGACAGGAGCTCCTACGAGCAGTACTTC TRBJ2-7 TRBD1 TRBV18 -
CASSWGLAATYEQYF TGTGCCAGCAGCTGGGGACTAGCGGCGACCTACGAGCAGTACTTC TRBJ2-7 TRBD2 TRBV7-3 -
CATSRDLRGTGYNEQFF TGTGCCACCAGCAGAGACTTGAGGGGAACAGGTTACAATGAGCAGTTCTTC TRBJ2-1 - TRBV15 -
CASSLDPREFKNIQYF TGTGCCAGCAGCTTGGACCCCCGGGAATTTAAAAACATTCAGTACTTC TRBJ2-4 - TRBV5-5 -
CATSGGSSYGYTF TGTGCCACCAGCGGGGGCTCTAGCTATGGCTACACCTTC TRBJ1-2 - TRBV15 -
CASSVVRVNYGYTF TGTGCCAGCAGTGTAGTGCGGGTGAACTATGGCTACACCTTC TRBJ1-2 - TRBV2 few
CASSLTQTNTEAFF TGTGCCAGCAGTTTAACACAGACGAACACTGAAGCTTTCTTT TRBJ1-1 - TRBV28 -
CAISEDSTSGGGTDTQYF TGTGCCATCAGTGAGGACTCGACTAGCGGGGGGGGCACAGATACGCAGTATTTT TRBJ2-3 TRBD2 TRBV10-3 -
CASSLSGNNEQFF TGCGCCAGCAGCTTGTCAGGGAACAATGAGCAGTTCTTC TRBJ2-1 - TRBV5-1 -
CASSLGQGEGETQYF TGTGCCAGCAGCTTGGGACAGGGGGAAGGGGAGACCCAGTACTTC TRBJ2-5 TRBD1 TRBV5-5 -
CASSLWGRPYEQYF TGTGCCAGCAGTTTATGGGGGCGCCCCTACGAGCAGTACTTC TRBJ2-7 - TRBV28 -
CASSSTLAGGYEQYF TGTGCCAGCTCATCGACACTAGCGGGGGGCTACGAGCAGTACTTC TRBJ2-7 TRBD2 TRBV18 once
CASAGNTYEQYF TGTGCCAGTGCAGGGAATACCTACGAGCAGTACTTC TRBJ2-7 - TRBV19 -
CASSIGRESNQPQHF TGTGCCAGTAGTATCGGACGGGAAAGCAATCAGCCCCAGCATTTT TRBJ1-5 - TRBV19 -
CASSKPKRDVTEAFF TGTGCCAGCTCAAAACCTAAAAGGGACGTGACTGAAGCTTTCTTT TRBJ1-1 - TRBV18 -
CASSPPKREGVNEQFF TGTGCCAGCTCACCACCAAAGCGGGAGGGCGTCAATGAGCAGTTCTTC TRBJ2-1 TRBD2 TRBV18 -
CASSQGQAQPQHF TGTGCCAGCAGCCAGGGACAGGCCCAGCCCCAGCATTTT TRBJ1-5 TRBD1 TRBV4-2 -
CASSYGGTTYEQYF TGTGCCAGCAGTTACGGTGGCACTACCTACGAGCAGTACTTC TRBJ2-7 - TRBV6-5 -